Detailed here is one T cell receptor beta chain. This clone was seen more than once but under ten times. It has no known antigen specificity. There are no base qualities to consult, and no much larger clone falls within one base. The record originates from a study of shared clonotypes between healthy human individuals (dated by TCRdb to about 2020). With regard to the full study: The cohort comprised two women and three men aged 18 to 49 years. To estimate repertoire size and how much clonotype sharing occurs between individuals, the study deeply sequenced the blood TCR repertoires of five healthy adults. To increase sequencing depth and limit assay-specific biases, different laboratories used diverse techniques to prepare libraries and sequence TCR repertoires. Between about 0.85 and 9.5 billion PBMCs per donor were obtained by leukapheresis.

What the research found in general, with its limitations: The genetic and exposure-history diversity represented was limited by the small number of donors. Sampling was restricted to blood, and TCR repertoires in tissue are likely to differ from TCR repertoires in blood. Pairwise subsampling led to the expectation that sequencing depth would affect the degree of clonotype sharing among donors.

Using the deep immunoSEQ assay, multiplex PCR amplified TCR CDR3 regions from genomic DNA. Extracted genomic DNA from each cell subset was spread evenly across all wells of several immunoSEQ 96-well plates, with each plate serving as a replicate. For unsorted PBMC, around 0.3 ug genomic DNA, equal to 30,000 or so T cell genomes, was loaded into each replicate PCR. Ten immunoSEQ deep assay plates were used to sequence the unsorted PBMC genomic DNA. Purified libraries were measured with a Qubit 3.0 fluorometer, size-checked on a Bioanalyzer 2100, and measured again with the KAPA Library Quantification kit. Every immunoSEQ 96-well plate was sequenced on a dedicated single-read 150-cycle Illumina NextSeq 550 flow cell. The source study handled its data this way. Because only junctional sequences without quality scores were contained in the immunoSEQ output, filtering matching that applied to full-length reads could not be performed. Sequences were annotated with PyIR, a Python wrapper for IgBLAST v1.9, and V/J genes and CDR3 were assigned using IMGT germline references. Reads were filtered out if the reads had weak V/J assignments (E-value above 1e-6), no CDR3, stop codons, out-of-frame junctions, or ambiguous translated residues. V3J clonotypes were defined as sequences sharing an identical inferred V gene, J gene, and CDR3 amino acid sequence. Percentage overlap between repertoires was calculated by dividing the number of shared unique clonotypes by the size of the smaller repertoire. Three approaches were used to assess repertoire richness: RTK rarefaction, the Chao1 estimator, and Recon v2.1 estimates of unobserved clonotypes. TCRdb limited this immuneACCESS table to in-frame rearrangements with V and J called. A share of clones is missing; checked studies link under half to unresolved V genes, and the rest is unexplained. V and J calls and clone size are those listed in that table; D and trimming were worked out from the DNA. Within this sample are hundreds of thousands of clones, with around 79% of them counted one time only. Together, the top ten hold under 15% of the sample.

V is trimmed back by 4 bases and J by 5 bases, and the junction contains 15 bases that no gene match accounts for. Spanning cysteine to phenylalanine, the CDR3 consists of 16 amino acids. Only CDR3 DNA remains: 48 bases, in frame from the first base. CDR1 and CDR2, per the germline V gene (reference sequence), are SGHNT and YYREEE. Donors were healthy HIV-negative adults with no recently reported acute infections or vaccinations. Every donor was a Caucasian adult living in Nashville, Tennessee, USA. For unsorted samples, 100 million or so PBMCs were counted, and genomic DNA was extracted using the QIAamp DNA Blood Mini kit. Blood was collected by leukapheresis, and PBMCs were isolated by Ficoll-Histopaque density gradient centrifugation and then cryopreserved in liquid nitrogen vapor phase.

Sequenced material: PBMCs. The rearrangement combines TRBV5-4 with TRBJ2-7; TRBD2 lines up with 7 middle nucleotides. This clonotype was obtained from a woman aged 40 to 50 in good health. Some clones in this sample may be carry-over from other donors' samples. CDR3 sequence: CASSLGGGAGVDEQYF. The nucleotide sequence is TGTGCCAGCAGCCTGGGCGGAGGGGCGGGAGTGGACGAGCAGTACTTC.